Reported below is one T cell receptor beta chain. The CDR3 spans 18 residues. The ends lost 3 bases at V and 3 bases at J; junction bases unmatched: 12. Germline-derived CDR1 and CDR2 are LGHNA and YNFKEQ. Amplified TCR beta CDR3 regions derived from RNA transcripts. HTBI primers were used for first-round RT-PCR of the TCR CDR3. TCRdb used MiXCR to reprocess the multiplex PCR reads, holding one entry per CDR3 protein. The sample yields around 300,000 distinct CDR3 sequences, 13% seen once. The source of the sample is a study of T cells in Graves' hyperthyroidism and ophthalmopathy. The rearrangement links TRBV4-2 to TRBJ2-7; TRBD2 matches at 12 bases. The sample comprised blood. This TCR was recovered from a woman between 25 and 40 years old with Graves' hyperthyroidism that later progressed to Graves' ophthalmopathy. DNA for the CDR3: TGTGCCAGCAGCCAGCTACTAGCGGGAGGCACCCTGAGCTACGAGCAGTACTTC. Protein sequence: CASSQLLAGGTLSYEQYF.